Below, 23 T cell receptor beta chains from the same sample are listed, as sequenced in a study of blood T cell repertoires in COVID-19. The method was immunoSEQ multiplex PCR; TCRdb's version includes in-frame clones alone and lacks a portion of them. Among around 700,000 clones listed, about 87% were seen once. The specimen was peripheral blood. All receptors come from a woman aged 18 to 35 with acute or convalescent COVID-19.

The chain employs TRBV5-1 and TRBJ1-5, with D unresolved. CDR1 and CDR2 (germline): SGHRS, YFSETQ. CDR3 size: 15 residues. V gave up 5 bases and J gave up 2 bases, with 14 bases separating them. The CDR3 protein is CASREGPLGNQPQHF. CDR3 bases: TGCGCCAGCAGGGAGGGCCCTTTAGGCAATCAGCCCCAGCATTTT.

J is TRBJ2-7 and V is TRBV6-2 or TRBV6-3; perhaps TRBD2 as D (6 bases). CDR3 length equals 12 residues. Trimming cost V 5 bases and J 2 bases, with 7 bases left between them. Per germline, CDR1 MNHEY and CDR2 SVGEGT. This CDR3 reads CASSAGPYEQYF. In DNA, the CDR3 is TGTGCCAGCAGTGCGGGACCCTACGAGCAGTACTTC.

The chain employs TRBV7-8 and TRBJ1-2; no reliable D call. The CDR3 loop spans 14 amino acids. Germline V gives CDR1 SGHVS, CDR2 FQNEAQ. The V gene lost 1 base and the J gene lost 0 bases, with 6 bases spanning the gap. Here the CDR3 reads CASSLVTSNYGYTF. Written as DNA, the CDR3 is TGTGCCAGCAGCTTAGTAACATCTAACTATGGCTACACCTTC. The full variable domain, completed using reference TRBV7-8 and TRBJ1-2, is GAGVSQSPRYKVAKRGQDVALRCDPISGHVSLFWYQQALGQGPEFLTYFQNEAQLDKSGLPSDRFFAERPEGSVSTLKIQRTQQEDSAVYLCASSLVTSNYGYTFGSGTRLTVV.

The chain uses TRBV10-3 and TRBJ1-4, with a weak D call TRBD1 (6 bases). Trimming pared 8 bases from V and 6 bases from J, leaving 10 bases between. This CDR3 region has 12 residues. In germline, CDR1 is ENHRY, CDR2 SYGVKD. The CDR3 DNA reads TGTGCCATCGGGGGCGTGGATGAAAAACTGTTTTTT. It yields the protein CAIGGVDEKLFF.

The chain employs TRBV6-5 and TRBJ2-7, with 8 bases identical to TRBD1. The germline CDR1 and CDR2 sequences are MNHEY and SVGAGI. The CDR3 has 15 residues. V was clipped by 6 bases and J by 4 bases; unmatched bases: 11. As DNA, the CDR3 is TGTGCCAGCAGCCTCAGGGGGCGATCGGGTTACGAGCAGTACTTC. Translated, it gives CASSLRGRSGYEQYF.

J is TRBJ1-1 and V is TRBV3-1 (or the pseudogene TRBV3-2); 10 bases map to TRBD1. The germline V gene has CDR1 LGHDT and CDR2 YNNKEL (reference sequence). Germline trimming cut 3 bases from V and 6 bases from J; bases unmatched to any gene: 4. The CDR3 spans 14 residues. The CDR3 sequence is CASSQTGTGAEAFF. CDR3 nucleotides: TGTGCCAGCAGCCAGACCGGGACAGGGGCTGAAGCTTTCTTT.

This chain links TRBV3-1 (or the pseudogene TRBV3-2) with TRBJ1-1; the match to TRBD1 covers 8 bases. Per the germline V gene, CDR1 is LGHDT and CDR2 is YNNKEL (reference sequence). The CDR3 spans 15 residues. J lost 3 bases, V lost 3 bases, and 6 bases had no gene match. This CDR3 reads CASSHPDRGDTEAFF. Written as DNA, the CDR3 is TGTGCCAGCAGCCACCCCGACAGGGGAGACACTGAAGCTTTCTTT.

The genes are TRBV11-2 and TRBJ2-1, with TRBD1 matching over 8 bases. Germline V gene sequence: CDR1 SGHAT, CDR2 FQNNGV. V shed 0 bases and J 4 bases; nucleotides not matched to a gene: 17. This CDR3 has 20 residues. CDR3 bases: TGTGCCAGCAGCTTAGATAGCTTTGCCAGGGGGCAATGGAGGTACAATGAGCAGTTCTTC. It yields the protein CASSLDSFARGQWRYNEQFF.

The rearrangement uses TRBV4-1 and TRBJ2-7, with D unresolved. V lost 1 base and J 3 bases, leaving 7 bases between the germline ends. The germline V gene has CDR1 MGHRA and CDR2 YSYEKL. The CDR3 is 13 residues long. CDR3 DNA sequence: TGCGCCAGCAGCCAAGTTTCAGACTACGAGCAGTACTTC. This gives the protein CASSQVSDYEQYF.

This clone was seen a handful of times. The rearrangement joins TRBV4-1 to TRBJ1-5; no firm D call. Between the trimmed V and J ends, which lost 1 base and 4 bases, there was a span of 14 bases. The CDR3 spans 16 residues. CDR1 is MGHRA, CDR2 YSYEKL, per germline. CDR3 amino acids: CASSQVFVIQNQPQHF. The CDR3 DNA sequence: TGCGCCAGCAGCCAAGTTTTTGTTATACAGAATCAGCCCCAGCATTTT.

V and J are TRBV13 and TRBJ2-7, with unresolved D. Germline V gives CDR1 PRHDT, CDR2 FYEKMQ (reference sequence). Deletions cut 4 bases from V and 3 bases from J, with 10 bases between. This CDR3 is 13 amino acids long. CDR3 in DNA: TGTGCCAGCAGCTCAGGACGGTTCTACGAGCAGTACTTC. This sequence encodes CASSSGRFYEQYF.

This chain uses TRBV5-6 with TRBJ1-2, with D possibly matching TRBD1 (6 bases). Germline values: CDR1 SGHDT, CDR2 YYEEEE. V was cut by 4 bases and J by 5 bases, with 15 bases left in between. The CDR3 covers 14 residues. CDR3 DNA sequence: TGTGCCAGCAGCACGACAGGCTTTGAGTATGGCTACACCTTC. This codes for CASSTTGFEYGYTF.

This clone was counted between two and nine times. The J gene is TRBJ1-5, the V gene TRBV19; 8 bases line up with TRBD1. CDR3 length: 15 amino acids. Germline V lookup: CDR1 LNHDA, CDR2 SQIVND (reference sequence). V lost 6 bases to trimming and J lost 0 bases; unmatched junction nucleotides: 4. As DNA, the CDR3 is TGTGCCAGTAGCACACAGGGGGGTAGCAATCAGCCCCAGCATTTT. Translation: CASSTQGGSNQPQHF.

The chain carries TRBV6-5 and TRBJ2-7, with a tentative D call TRBD1 (6 bases). Trimming took off 8 bases at V and 3 bases at J, with 17 bases between the two ends. The CDR3 runs to 14 residues. In germline, CDR1 is MNHEY, CDR2 SVGAGI. CDR3 residues: CASQGDTALYEQYF. The CDR3 DNA is TGTGCCAGCCAAGGGGACACGGCGCTCTACGAGCAGTACTTC.

This chain connects TRBV1 to TRBJ1-2; the table's D call TRBD1 went unverified against the DNA. TRBV1 is designated a pseudogene. The CDR3 spans 16 residues. The CDR3 region is CTSSQDRGGSNYGYTF. The CDR3 DNA reads as TGCACCAGCAGCCAAGACAGGGGTGGCTCTAACTATGGCTACACCTTC.

This clone appeared a single time. V is TRBV27 and J is TRBJ1-3; 7 bases align to TRBD1. Germline CDR1 reads MNHEY; CDR2 reads SMNVEV (reference sequence). J lost 4 bases, V lost 8 bases, and 5 bases had no gene match. The CDR3 sequence is 13 residues long. The CDR3 DNA is TGTGCCAGCGGGCAGGGGGGAGGAAACACCATATATTTT. It is translated as CASGQGGGNTIYF.

This chain connects TRBV3-1 (or the pseudogene TRBV3-2) to TRBJ1-4; maybe TRBD1 (6 bases). The length of the CDR3 is 15 residues. Per the germline V gene, CDR1 is LGHDT and CDR2 is YNNKEL (reference sequence). With 4 bases removed from V and 4 bases from J, the gap between germline ends came to 13 bases. CDR3 nucleotides: TGTGCCAGCAGCCCCGGACAGACTGTTAATGAAAAACTGTTTTTT. Translated, it gives CASSPGQTVNEKLFF.

The chain recombines TRBV7-2 with TRBJ1-6, with unresolved D. The CDR3 is made up of 14 amino acids. The V end was cut by 2 bases, the J end by 5 bases, with 7 bases between. The germline CDR1 and CDR2 sequences are SGHTA and FQGNSA. For the CDR3, the DNA is TGTGCCAGCAGCTTAATGCAGAATAATTCACCCCTCCACTTT. It encodes CASSLMQNNSPLHF.

The V call is TRBV3-1 (or the pseudogene TRBV3-2), the J call TRBJ1-5; 7 bases are a match to TRBD1. J gave up 5 bases and V 0 bases, and 4 bases lay outside the gene matches. The CDR3 length is 15 residues. Germline V gene lookup returns CDR1 LGHDT and CDR2 YNNKEL (reference sequence). The CDR3 reads CASSQDTTGDQPQHF. CDR3 bases: TGTGCCAGCAGCCAAGACACCACAGGGGATCAGCCCCAGCATTTT.

CDR3 sequence (DNA): TGTGCCAGCAGTGAAGCGCCAGGCATGTATGGCTACACCTTC. It yields the protein CASSEAPGMYGYTF. V gene TRBV2 combines with J gene TRBJ1-2, with D unresolved. From germline, CDR1 is SNHLY and CDR2 FYNNEI. CDR3 length: 14 amino acids. V lost 0 bases and J lost 5, with 10 bases in between.

The table lists this clone with a count of one. V is TRBV27 and J is TRBJ1-2; D uncertain. The germline V and J ends were trimmed by 1 base and 5 bases, with 11 bases remaining between them. The CDR3 has 14 residues. From germline, CDR1 is MNHEY and CDR2 SMNVEV (reference sequence). The CDR3 DNA sequence: TGTGCCAGCAGTTTATTTTCGTCCTCTTATGGCTACACCTTC. Translating gives CASSLFSSSYGYTF.

In DNA form, the CDR3 reads TGTGCCAGCAGCACCCGGGACAGGGGGAGGTCCTACGAGCAGTACTTC. Its translation is CASSTRDRGRSYEQYF. The chain is built from TRBV7-2 and TRBJ2-7, with 11 bases lining up with TRBD1. Germline-derived CDR1 and CDR2 are SGHTA and FQGNSA. The J segment lost 1 base and the V segment lost 5 bases, leaving 7 bases of the junction unmatched. The CDR3 covers 16 residues. The entire variable domain, with the rest obtained from reference TRBV7-2 and TRBJ2-7, is as follows: GAGVSQSPSNKVTEKGKDVELRCDPISGHTALYWYRQSLGQGLEFLIYFQGNSAPDKSGLPSDRFSAERTGGSVSTLTIQRTQQEDSAVYLCASSTRDRGRSYEQYFGPGTRLTVT.

As DNA, the CDR3 is TGTGCCAGCAGCTCCGCCGGGACAGGTAGCAATCAGCCCCAGCATTTT. Translating it yields CASSSAGTGSNQPQHF. The rearrangement joins TRBV7-9 to TRBJ1-5, with 8 bases fitting TRBD1. The ends lost 4 bases at V and 0 bases at J; junction bases unmatched: 5. The CDR3 has 16 residues. Germline assignment: CDR1 SEHNR and CDR2 FQNEAQ (reference sequence).